The rows below give T cell receptor beta chains drawn from one sample of a study of blood T cell repertoires in COVID-19. Produced via immunoSEQ multiplex PCR; TCRdb's table is partial and in-frame only. Counted here are 160,000 or so clones, roughly four fifths occurring once; the ten biggest clones make up approximately 12%. The sequencing input was peripheral blood. These receptors were taken from a man between 65 and 79 years old who had recovered from COVID-19. Each CDR3 is given with its conserved first and last residue. A D gene is named only where the DNA matches it firmly. Rows may omit the clone size; those that give it use once, few, many or a size class.

J: TRBJ2-2
V: TRBV5-4
D: TRBD2
size: -
CDR3: CASSASGGNTGELFF
DNA: TGTGCCAGCAGCGCCAGCGGGGGGAACACCGGGGAGCTGTTTTTT

J: TRBJ1-2
V: TRBV28
D: -
size: -
CDR3: CASSSSGRNYGYTF
DNA: TGTGCCAGCAGCTCGAGCGGACGTAACTATGGCTACACCTTC

J: TRBJ2-6
V: TRBV24-1
D: TRBD1
size: -
CDR3: CATSDFGDRGSGANVLTF
DNA: TGTGCCACCAGTGATTTTGGGGACAGGGGCTCTGGGGCCAACGTCCTGACTTTC

J: TRBJ2-3
V: TRBV7-7
D: TRBD2
size: -
CDR3: CASSLAGAGDTQYF
DNA: TGTGCTAGCAGCTTGGCGGGAGCAGGAGATACGCAGTATTTT

J: TRBJ2-7
V: TRBV7-9
D: -
size: -
CDR3: CASSPSSSSSYEQYF
DNA: TGTGCCAGCAGCCCCAGCAGCTCTAGCTCCTACGAGCAGTACTTC

J: TRBJ2-1
V: TRBV7-9
D: TRBD1
size: -
CDR3: CASSPRGTGEGEQFF
DNA: TGTGCCAGCAGCCCTCGCGGGACAGGGGAGGGTGAGCAGTTCTTC

J: TRBJ2-1
V: TRBV9
D: TRBD1
size: -
CDR3: CASSGTGSSYNEQFF
DNA: TGTGCCAGCAGCGGGACAGGTAGCTCCTACAATGAGCAGTTCTTC

J: TRBJ1-3
V: TRBV18
D: -
size: few
CDR3: CASSLARVSRSSGNTIYF
DNA: TGTGCCAGCTCACTGGCCCGAGTGTCCCGGAGCTCTGGAAACACCATATATTTT

J: TRBJ2-3
V: TRBV29-1
D: TRBD2
size: few
CDR3: CSVVPLAAGTDTQYF
DNA: TGCAGCGTTGTACCCCTAGCGGCGGGGACAGATACGCAGTATTTT

J: TRBJ1-6
V: TRBV12-5
D: TRBD1
size: -
CDR3: CASGLVQGASPLHF
DNA: TGTGCTAGTGGTTTGGTACAGGGGGCTTCACCCCTCCACTTT

J: TRBJ1-6
V: TRBV30
D: -
size: -
CDR3: CAWSVSVTLHF
DNA: TGTGCCTGGAGTGTATCCGTAACCCTCCACTTT

J: TRBJ1-5
V: TRBV11-3
D: -
size: -
CDR3: CASSPCWRFNQPQHF
DNA: TGTGCCAGCAGCCCCTGTTGGCGGTTCAATCAGCCCCAGCATTTT

J: TRBJ1-1
V: TRBV7-2
D: -
size: -
CDR3: CASSGRVMNTEAFF
DNA: TGTGCCAGCAGCGGCAGGGTTATGAACACTGAAGCTTTCTTT

J: TRBJ1-1
V: TRBV6-5
D: -
size: -
CDR3: CASRLDIVTEAFF
DNA: TGTGCCAGCAGGTTAGACATCGTCACTGAAGCTTTCTTT

J: TRBJ2-1
V: TRBV5-1
D: TRBD2
size: -
CDR3: CASSPNFPGNPASGRANEQFF
DNA: TGCGCCAGCAGCCCTAACTTTCCAGGGAACCCGGCTAGCGGGAGGGCCAATGAGCAGTTCTTC

J: TRBJ2-6
V: TRBV11-2
D: -
size: -
CDR3: CASGEGSGANVLTF
DNA: TGTGCCAGCGGAGAAGGTTCTGGGGCCAACGTCCTGACTTTC

J: TRBJ1-5
V: TRBV28
D: -
size: -
CDR3: CASSLAGQPQHF
DNA: TGTGCCAGCAGTCTCGCGGGGCAGCCCCAGCATTTT

J: TRBJ1-2
V: TRBV2
D: -
size: -
CDR3: CASSETREDGYTF
DNA: TGTGCCAGCAGTGAAACCAGGGAGGATGGCTACACCTTC

J: TRBJ1-6
V: TRBV6-1
D: -
size: -
CDR3: CASSDITSYNSPLHF
DNA: TGTGCCAGCAGTGACATAACTTCCTATAATTCACCCCTCCACTTT

J: TRBJ2-3
V: TRBV2
D: -
size: -
CDR3: CASSGLEVRDTQYF
DNA: TGTGCCAGCAGTGGACTAGAAGTAAGAGATACGCAGTATTTT

J: TRBJ2-5
V: TRBV28
D: TRBD1
size: -
CDR3: CASSDARTGGLETQYF
DNA: TGTGCCAGCAGTGACGCTCGGACAGGGGGCTTGGAGACCCAGTACTTC

J: TRBJ2-7
V: TRBV28
D: TRBD2
size: -
CDR3: CASSSPGLGRVQYF
DNA: TGTGCCAGCAGTTCTCCCGGACTGGGGAGGGTGCAGTACTTC

J: TRBJ2-1
V: TRBV19
D: TRBD2
size: -
CDR3: CASSPRLAGGIYNEQFF
DNA: TGTGCCAGTAGTCCCCGACTAGCGGGGGGGATCTACAATGAGCAGTTCTTC

J: TRBJ2-5
V: TRBV2
D: TRBD2
size: few
CDR3: CASSARLAGGGETQYF
DNA: TGTGCCAGCAGCGCTAGACTAGCGGGAGGGGGGGAGACCCAGTACTTC

J: TRBJ2-7
V: TRBV6-1
D: -
size: -
CDR3: CASSEPADGLYEQYF
DNA: TGTGCCAGCAGTGAACCAGCGGATGGGCTCTACGAGCAGTACTTC

J: TRBJ2-7
V: TRBV9
D: TRBD2
size: -
CDR3: CASSVAGGPSEQYF
DNA: TGTGCCAGCAGCGTAGCGGGAGGGCCTTCCGAGCAGTACTTC

J: TRBJ2-1
V: TRBV5-4
D: TRBD2
size: -
CDR3: CASSPGGLAGNEQFF
DNA: TGTGCCAGCAGCCCCGGGGGACTAGCAGGTAATGAGCAGTTCTTC

J: TRBJ2-7
V: TRBV4-3
D: TRBD2
size: -
CDR3: CASSQGGTSGRAGYYEQYF
DNA: TGCGCCAGCAGCCAAGGGGGGACTAGCGGGAGGGCAGGATATTACGAGCAGTACTTC

J: TRBJ2-1
V: TRBV7-9
D: TRBD2
size: -
CDR3: CASSIQRERSYNEQFF
DNA: TGTGCCAGCAGCATCCAGCGGGAGAGGTCCTACAATGAGCAGTTCTTC

J: TRBJ1-1
V: TRBV19
D: -
size: -
CDR3: CASSISVNTEAFF
DNA: TGTGCCAGTAGTATCTCGGTGAACACTGAAGCTTTCTTT

J: TRBJ2-5
V: TRBV4-2
D: TRBD1
size: -
CDR3: CASSQDQGAGHQTQYF
DNA: TGTGCCAGCAGCCAAGATCAGGGGGCGGGCCATCAGACCCAGTACTTC

J: TRBJ1-2
V: TRBV7-9
D: TRBD1
size: -
CDR3: CASSLNRQGAGYTF
DNA: TGTGCCAGCAGCTTAAATCGGCAGGGGGCTGGCTACACCTTC

J: TRBJ2-7
V: TRBV11-2
D: TRBD1
size: -
CDR3: CASSSRDSSYEQYF
DNA: TGTGCCAGCAGTTCCCGGGACAGCTCCTACGAGCAGTACTTC

J: TRBJ2-5
V: TRBV3-1/TRBV3-2
D: TRBD1
size: -
CDR3: CASSPRDRVVIQTQYF
DNA: TGTGCCAGCAGCCCCCGGGACAGGGTCGTTATACAGACCCAGTACTTC

J: TRBJ2-5
V: TRBV10-2
D: -
size: few
CDR3: CASSGGGQETQYF
DNA: TGCGCCAGCAGTGGAGGCGGCCAAGAGACCCAGTACTTC

J: TRBJ2-2
V: TRBV2
D: -
size: once
CDR3: CASSEQGPNTGELFF
DNA: TGTGCCAGCAGTGAACAGGGGCCTAACACCGGGGAGCTGTTTTTT

J: TRBJ2-3
V: TRBV18
D: -
size: once
CDR3: CASSPGARGTDTQYF
DNA: TGTGCCAGCTCACCAGGGGCTCGGGGCACAGATACGCAGTATTTT

J: TRBJ1-1
V: TRBV5-5
D: TRBD1
size: once
CDR3: CASSLGQGGTEAFF
DNA: TGTGCCAGCAGCCTGGGACAGGGGGGCACTGAAGCTTTCTTT